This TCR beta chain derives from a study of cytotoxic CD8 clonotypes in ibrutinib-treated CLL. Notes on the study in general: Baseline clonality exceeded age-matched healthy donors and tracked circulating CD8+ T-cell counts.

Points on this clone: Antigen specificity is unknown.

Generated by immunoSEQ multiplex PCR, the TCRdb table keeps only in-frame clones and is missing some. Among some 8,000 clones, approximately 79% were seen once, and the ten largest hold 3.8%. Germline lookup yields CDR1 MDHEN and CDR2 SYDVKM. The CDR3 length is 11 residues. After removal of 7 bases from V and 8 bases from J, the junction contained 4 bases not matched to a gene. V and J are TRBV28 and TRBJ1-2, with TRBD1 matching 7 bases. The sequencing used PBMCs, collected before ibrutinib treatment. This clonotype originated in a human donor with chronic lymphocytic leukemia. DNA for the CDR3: TGTGCCAGCACCGAGGGGGCAGGCTACACCTTC. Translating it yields CASTEGAGYTF.